One and the same sample provided the 10 T cell receptor beta chains below, sequenced in a study of shared clonotypes between healthy human individuals. Using immunoSEQ multiplex PCR, the repertoire was profiled, and TCRdb retains in-frame clones only, with some absent. This table holds 2 million to 2.5 million clones, 85% to 95% found once. The sample taken for sequencing was naive CD4+ T cells from PBMCs. Regarding subset: CD45RA+ positively selected. These receptors were taken from a man between 18 and 29 years old in good health. Some clones in this sample may be carry-over from other donors' samples.

The chain has TRBV28 and TRBJ1-3; D possibly corresponds to TRBD1 (5 bases). The V gene lost 7 bases and the J gene lost 4 bases, with 20 bases spanning the gap. The germline V gene encodes CDR1 MDHEN and CDR2 SYDVKM. This CDR3 region has 16 residues. CDR3 in DNA: TGTGCCAGCATCTCCCCCAACCGGGACGGAGGAAACACCATATATTTT. The encoded protein is CASISPNRDGGNTIYF.

In DNA form, the CDR3 reads TGTGCCAGCAGTAAGCCCCAGGGAATACAGACCCAGTACTTC. Translation: CASSKPQGIQTQYF. The rearrangement joins TRBV28 to TRBJ2-5; D is possibly TRBD1 (5 bases). The ends were cut back, 5 bases at V and 6 bases at J, with 16 bases in the middle. CDR1 is MDHEN and CDR2 is SYDVKM in the germline V gene. The CDR3 consists of 14 residues. Looking up the rest from reference TRBV28 and TRBJ2-5 gives the full variable domain: DVKVTQSSRYLVKRTGEKVFLECVQDMDHENMFWYRQDPGLGLRLIYFSYDVKMKEKGDIPEGYSVSREKKERFSLILESASTNQTSMYLCASSKPQGIQTQYFGPGTRLLVL.

This chain joins TRBV4-3 and TRBJ1-5; D gene uncertain. The CDR3 length is 15 residues. Germline V gene sequence: CDR1 LGHNA, CDR2 YSLEER. Trimming took off 0 bases at V and 6 bases at J, with 12 bases between the two ends. The CDR3 protein is CASSQDLGGGQPQHF. Written as DNA, the CDR3 is TGCGCCAGCAGCCAAGATCTGGGAGGAGGTCAGCCCCAGCATTTT.

The chain couples TRBV10-3 to TRBJ1-2; D ambiguous. Germline loops: CDR1 ENHRY, CDR2 SYGVKD. The CDR3 extends over 16 amino acids. Trimming shortened V by 2 bases and J by 4 bases, and 17 bases separated the two germline ends. The CDR3 loop is CAISEGRSSSGYGYTF. In nucleotides, the CDR3 is TGTGCCATCAGTGAGGGTCGGTCATCGAGTGGCTATGGCTACACCTTC.

The chain joins TRBV5-6 to TRBJ2-7; maybe TRBD1 (5 bases). V was pared by 2 bases and J by 3 bases, with 15 bases between. Germline loops: CDR1 SGHDT, CDR2 YYEEEE. The length of the CDR3 is 15 residues. The CDR3 protein is CASSLGLKGNYEQYF. CDR3 nucleotides: TGTGCCAGCAGCTTAGGCCTTAAGGGGAACTACGAGCAGTACTTC.

This clone was found once. The chain employs TRBV6-1 and TRBJ1-2; the match to TRBD1 covers 7 bases. The CDR3 has 13 residues. J gave up 5 bases and V 4 bases, and 4 bases lay outside the gene matches. CDR1 is MNHNS, CDR2 SASEGT, per germline. CDR3 sequence reads: CASSVTGWYGYTF. CDR3 DNA: TGTGCCAGCAGTGTGACAGGGTGGTATGGCTACACCTTC.

The chain uses TRBV27 and TRBJ1-3; 9 bases match TRBD1. This CDR3 has 15 amino acids. Germline V lookup: CDR1 MNHEY, CDR2 SMNVEV (reference sequence). The junction had 3 bases not matched to a gene; V was cut back by 6 bases and J by 0 bases. The CDR3 region has the DNA TGTGCCAGCAGCAGACAGGGGGTCTCTGGAAACACCATATATTTT. It is translated as CASSRQGVSGNTIYF.

The gene calls are TRBV7-3 and TRBJ1-2; TRBD1 aligns across 7 bases. CDR1 is SGHTA and CDR2 is FQGTGA in the germline V gene. V was pared by 5 bases and J by 3 bases, with 6 bases of the junction left unmatched. CDR3 length equals 14 residues. The CDR3 coding sequence is TGTGCCAGCAGCCCCAACAGGGGCGACTATGGCTACACCTTC. Its protein is CASSPNRGDYGYTF. The full variable domain, its missing parts supplied by reference TRBV7-3 and TRBJ1-2, is GAGVSQTPSNKVTEKGKYVELRCDPISGHTALYWYRQSLGQGPEFLIYFQGTGAADDSGLPNDRFFAVRPEGSVSTLKIQRTERGDSAVYLCASSPNRGDYGYTFGSGTRLTVV.

The chain carries TRBV6-5 and TRBJ2-3; TRBD1 aligns across 9 bases. The CDR3 consists of 14 residues. V lost 5 bases to trimming and J lost 9 bases; unmatched junction nucleotides: 9. Germline V gene sequence: CDR1 MNHEY, CDR2 SVGAGI. The DNA of the CDR3 is TGTGCCAGCAGTGACACAGGGGGCGTGCAGACGCAGTATTTT. Its protein product is CASSDTGGVQTQYF.

This chain joins TRBV29-1 and TRBJ2-1; 7 bases align to TRBD2. CDR3 length: 16 residues. Trimming cost V 3 bases and J 0 bases; bases outside gene matches: 8. CDR1 and CDR2 from the germline V gene are SQVTM and ANQGSEA. The CDR3 protein is CSVDGGGPSSYNEQFF. The CDR3 coding sequence is TGCAGCGTTGACGGCGGGGGACCCAGCTCCTACAATGAGCAGTTCTTC.